This TCR beta chain was captured in a study of blood T cell repertoires in COVID-19. CDR1 and CDR2 (germline): MNHNS, SASEGT. The CDR3 loop spans 16 amino acids. V lost 4 bases and J lost 5; bases outside the gene matches: 10. Measured with immunoSEQ multiplex PCR; TCRdb has only the in-frame clones, and not every one. This sample has about 210,000 clones; around 80% occur once, and the top ten carry about 8.3%. Sequences were obtained from peripheral blood. This sequence was found in a woman of 80 years or more with COVID-19, enrolled during active disease. The J gene is TRBJ1-4, the V gene TRBV6-1, with 7 positions matching TRBD1. CDR3 sequence: CASSALSGTVNEKLFF. Here the CDR3 DNA reads TGTGCCAGCAGTGCATTATCGGGGACAGTAAATGAAAAACTGTTTTTT.